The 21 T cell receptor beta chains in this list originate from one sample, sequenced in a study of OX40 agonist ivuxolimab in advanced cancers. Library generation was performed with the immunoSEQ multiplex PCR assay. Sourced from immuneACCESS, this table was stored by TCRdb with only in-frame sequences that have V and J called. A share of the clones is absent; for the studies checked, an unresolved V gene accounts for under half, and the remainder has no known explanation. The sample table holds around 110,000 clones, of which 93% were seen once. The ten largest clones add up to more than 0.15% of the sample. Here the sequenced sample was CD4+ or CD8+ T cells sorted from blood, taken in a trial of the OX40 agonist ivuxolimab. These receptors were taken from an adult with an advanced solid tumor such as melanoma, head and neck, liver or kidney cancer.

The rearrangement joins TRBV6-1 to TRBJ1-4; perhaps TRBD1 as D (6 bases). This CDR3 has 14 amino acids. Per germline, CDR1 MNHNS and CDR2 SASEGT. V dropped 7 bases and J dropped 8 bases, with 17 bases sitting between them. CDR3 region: CASNIGGALEKLFF. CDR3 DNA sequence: TGTGCCAGCAATATCGGGGGGGCTTTAGAAAAACTGTTTTTT.

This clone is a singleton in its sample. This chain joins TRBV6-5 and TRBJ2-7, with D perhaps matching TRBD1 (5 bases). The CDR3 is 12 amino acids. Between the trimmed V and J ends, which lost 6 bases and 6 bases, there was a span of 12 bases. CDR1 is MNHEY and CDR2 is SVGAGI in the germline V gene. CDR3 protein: CASSSSTVEQYF. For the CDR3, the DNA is TGTGCCAGCAGCTCTTCGACAGTCGAGCAGTACTTC.

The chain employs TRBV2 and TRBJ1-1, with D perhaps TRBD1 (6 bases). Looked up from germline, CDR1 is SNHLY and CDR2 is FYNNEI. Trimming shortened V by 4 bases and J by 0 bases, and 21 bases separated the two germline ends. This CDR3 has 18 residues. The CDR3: CASSGNRDVGSLNTEAFF. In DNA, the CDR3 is TGTGCCAGCAGTGGGAACAGGGATGTCGGGAGTTTGAACACTGAAGCTTTCTTT.

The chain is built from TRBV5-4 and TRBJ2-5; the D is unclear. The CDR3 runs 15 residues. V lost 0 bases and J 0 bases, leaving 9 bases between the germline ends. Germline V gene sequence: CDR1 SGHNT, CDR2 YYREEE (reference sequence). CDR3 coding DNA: TGTGCCAGCAGCTTGGCCGGGCCGTACCAAGAGACCCAGTACTTC. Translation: CASSLAGPYQETQYF.

The CDR3 DNA follows: TGCGCCAGCAGCCAAGCTGCTAGCGGGAGCAATGAGCAGTTCTTC. It specifies CASSQAASGSNEQFF. This sequence joins TRBV4-3 and TRBJ2-1, with 10 bases aligning to TRBD2. Trimming took 1 base from V and 6 from J; bases not matched to a gene: 3. The CDR3 spans 15 residues. In germline, CDR1 is LGHNA, CDR2 YSLEER.

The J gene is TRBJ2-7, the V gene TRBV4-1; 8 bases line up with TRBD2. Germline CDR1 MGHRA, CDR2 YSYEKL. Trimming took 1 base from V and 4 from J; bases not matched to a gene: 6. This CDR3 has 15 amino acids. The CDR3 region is CASSQAGGPQYEQYF. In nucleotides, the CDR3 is TGCGCCAGCAGCCAAGCGGGGGGGCCCCAGTACGAGCAGTACTTC.

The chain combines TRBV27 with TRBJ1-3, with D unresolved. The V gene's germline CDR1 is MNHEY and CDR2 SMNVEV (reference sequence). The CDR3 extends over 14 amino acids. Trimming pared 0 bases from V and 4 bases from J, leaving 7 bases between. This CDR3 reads CASSLSQVGNTIYF. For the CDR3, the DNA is TGTGCCAGCAGTTTATCACAAGTCGGAAACACCATATATTTT.

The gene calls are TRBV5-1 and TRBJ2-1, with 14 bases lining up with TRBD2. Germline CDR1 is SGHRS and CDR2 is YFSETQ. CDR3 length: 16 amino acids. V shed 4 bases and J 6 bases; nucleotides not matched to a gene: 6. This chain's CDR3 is CASSTRLAGGPNEQFF. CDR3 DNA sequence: TGCGCCAGCAGCACTCGACTAGCGGGAGGGCCCAATGAGCAGTTCTTC.

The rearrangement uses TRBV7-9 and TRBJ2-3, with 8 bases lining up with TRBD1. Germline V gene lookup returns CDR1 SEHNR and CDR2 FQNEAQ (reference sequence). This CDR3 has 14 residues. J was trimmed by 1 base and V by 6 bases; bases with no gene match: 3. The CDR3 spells CASRQDRGTDTQYF. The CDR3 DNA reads TGTGCCAGCAGGCAGGACAGGGGCACAGATACGCAGTATTTT.

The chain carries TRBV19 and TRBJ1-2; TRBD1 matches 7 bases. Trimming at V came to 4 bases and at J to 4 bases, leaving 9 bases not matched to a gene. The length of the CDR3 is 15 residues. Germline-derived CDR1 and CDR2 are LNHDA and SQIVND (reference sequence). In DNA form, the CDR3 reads TGTGCCAGTAGTAGAGAAGGGGGCCATGTCTATGGCTACACCTTC. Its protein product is CASSREGGHVYGYTF.

This chain's CDR3 is CASSTWTGRGSNSPLHF. CDR3 sequence (DNA): TGTGCCAGCAGTACCTGGACGGGGCGGGGTTCTAATTCACCCCTCCACTTT. The rearrangement links TRBV27 to TRBJ1-6, with D tentatively TRBD1 (5 bases). Germline V gives CDR1 MNHEY, CDR2 SMNVEV (reference sequence). The CDR3 has 17 amino acids. Trimming removed 5 bases at V and 6 bases at J, with 20 bases between.

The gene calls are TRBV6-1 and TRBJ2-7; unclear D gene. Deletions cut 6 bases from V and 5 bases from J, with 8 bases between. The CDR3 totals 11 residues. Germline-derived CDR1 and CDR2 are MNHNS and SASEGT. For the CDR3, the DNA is TGTGCCAGCAGCCGAATCCACGAGCAGTACTTC. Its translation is CASSRIHEQYF.

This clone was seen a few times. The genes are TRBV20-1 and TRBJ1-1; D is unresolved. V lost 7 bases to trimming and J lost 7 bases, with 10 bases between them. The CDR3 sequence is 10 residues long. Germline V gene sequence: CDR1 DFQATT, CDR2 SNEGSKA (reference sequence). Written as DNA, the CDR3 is TGCAGTGAGTCTGAGTGTGAAGCTTTCTTT. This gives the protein CSESECEAFF.

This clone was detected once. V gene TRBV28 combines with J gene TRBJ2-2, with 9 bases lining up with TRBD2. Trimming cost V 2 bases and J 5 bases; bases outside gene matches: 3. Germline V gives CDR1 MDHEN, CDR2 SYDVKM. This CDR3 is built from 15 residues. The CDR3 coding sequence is TGTGCCAGCAGTTTAGCGGGGGGGCGAACCGGGGAGCTGTTTTTT. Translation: CASSLAGGRTGELFF.

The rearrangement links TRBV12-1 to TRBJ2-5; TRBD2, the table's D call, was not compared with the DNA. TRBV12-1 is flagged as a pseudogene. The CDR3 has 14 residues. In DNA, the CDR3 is TGTGCCAGCAGACTACTAGCGGGACTGGAGACCCAGTACTTC. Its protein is CASRLLAGLETQYF.

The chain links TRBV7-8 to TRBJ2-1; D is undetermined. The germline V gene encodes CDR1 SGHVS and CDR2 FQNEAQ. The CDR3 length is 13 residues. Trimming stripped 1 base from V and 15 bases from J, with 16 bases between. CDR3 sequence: CASSLDSGLHLFF. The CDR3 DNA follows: TGTGCCAGCAGCTTAGATTCAGGTCTTCATCTGTTCTTC. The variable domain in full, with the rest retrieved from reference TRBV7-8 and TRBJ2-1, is GAGVSQSPRYKVAKRGQDVALRCDPISGHVSLFWYQQALGQGPEFLTYFQNEAQLDKSGLPSDRFFAERPEGSVSTLKIQRTQQEDSAVYLCASSLDSGLHLFFGPGTRLTVL.

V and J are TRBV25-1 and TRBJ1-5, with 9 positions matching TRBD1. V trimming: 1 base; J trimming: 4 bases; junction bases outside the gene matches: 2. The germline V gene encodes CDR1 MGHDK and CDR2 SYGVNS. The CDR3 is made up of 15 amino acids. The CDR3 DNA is TGTGCCAGCAGTGAATTGGGACAGGGTAATCAGCCCCAGCATTTT. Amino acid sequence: CASSELGQGNQPQHF.

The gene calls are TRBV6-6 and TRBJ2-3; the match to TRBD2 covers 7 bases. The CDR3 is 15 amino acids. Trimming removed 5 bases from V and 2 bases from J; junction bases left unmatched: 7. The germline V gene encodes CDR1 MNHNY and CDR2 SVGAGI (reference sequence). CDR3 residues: CASSPGTIFTDTQYF. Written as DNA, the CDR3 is TGTGCCAGCAGTCCCGGGACTATCTTCACAGATACGCAGTATTTT.

The CDR3 reads CASSLASTTAGTETQYF. For the CDR3, the DNA is TGCGCCAGCAGCTTGGCATCTACGACAGCGGGAACAGAGACCCAGTACTTC. The rearrangement links TRBV5-1 to TRBJ2-5, with 7 bases identical to TRBD2. The CDR3 spans 17 residues. From germline, CDR1 is SGHRS and CDR2 YFSETQ. The V segment lost 0 bases and the J segment 4 bases; nucleotides outside the gene matches: 12.

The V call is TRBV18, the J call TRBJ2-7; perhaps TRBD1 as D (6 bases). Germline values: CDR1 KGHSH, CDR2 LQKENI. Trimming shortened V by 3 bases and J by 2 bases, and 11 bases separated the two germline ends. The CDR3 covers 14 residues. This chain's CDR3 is CASSPGQGTYEQYF. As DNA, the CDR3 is TGTGCCAGCTCACCGGGCCAGGGGACCTACGAGCAGTACTTC. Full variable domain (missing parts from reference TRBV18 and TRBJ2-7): NAGVMQNPRHLVRRRGQEARLRCSPMKGHSHVYWYRQLPEEGLKFMVYLQKENIIDESGMPKERFSAEFPKEGPSILRIQQVVRGDSAAYFCASSPGQGTYEQYFGPGTRLTVT.

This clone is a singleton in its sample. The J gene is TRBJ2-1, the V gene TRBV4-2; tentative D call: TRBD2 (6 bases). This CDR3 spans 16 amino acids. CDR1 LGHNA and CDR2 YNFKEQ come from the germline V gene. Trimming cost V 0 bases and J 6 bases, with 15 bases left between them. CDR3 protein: CASSQDGRGWVNEQFF. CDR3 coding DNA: TGTGCCAGCAGCCAAGATGGACGGGGGTGGGTCAATGAGCAGTTCTTC.